The present entry profiles one T cell receptor (beta chain) with its context. This sample is part of a study of blood T cell repertoires in COVID-19. This CDR3 comprises 13 residues. Deletions cut 7 bases from V and 7 bases from J, with 11 bases between. In germline, CDR1 is LNHDA, CDR2 SQIVND (reference sequence). Produced via immunoSEQ multiplex PCR; TCRdb's table is partial and in-frame only. The sample comprises some 62,000 clones, 88% of which are singletons, and about 5% rests with the top ten. The chain employs TRBV19 and TRBJ1-6; no clear D gene. The receptor was isolated from a human donor in a cohort sampled during active COVID-19. The specimen sequenced was peripheral blood. The CDR3 is CASIRETNSPLHF. CDR3 DNA sequence: TGTGCCAGTATTCGGGAAACCAATTCACCCCTCCACTTT.